This T cell receptor beta chain was sequenced for a study of T cell repertoires in cytomegalovirus infection. Whole-study context: An indication of both CMV infection and matching HLA type came from public TCR beta signatures.

Overall study findings and caveats: HLA-C-restricted CMV clonotypes gave the most frequent clonotype in two of eight donors. There were carriers of CMV plus the relevant HLA, and cumulative public TCR beta family frequency identified them.

In TCRdb, the reads were re-called with MiXCR into one record per CDR3 protein. The sample includes some 450,000 distinct CDR3 sequences, roughly a third of them seen just once. The junction had 11 bases not matched to a gene; V was cut back by 1 base and J by 0 bases. Per germline, CDR1 LGHNA and CDR2 YSLEER. The CDR3 sequence is 18 residues long. As for this clonotype: Its antigen is unidentified.

Sequenced input: PBMCs. The J gene is TRBJ1-2, the V gene TRBV4-3; 7 positions match TRBD1. This clonotype originated in a human donor in good health (CMV status not recorded). Some clones in this sample may be carry-over from other donors' samples. CDR3 coding DNA: TGCGCCAGCAGCCAAGTTATAGGACAGGCCATAGCTAACTATGGCTACACCTTC. The encoded protein is CASSQVIGQAIANYGYTF.